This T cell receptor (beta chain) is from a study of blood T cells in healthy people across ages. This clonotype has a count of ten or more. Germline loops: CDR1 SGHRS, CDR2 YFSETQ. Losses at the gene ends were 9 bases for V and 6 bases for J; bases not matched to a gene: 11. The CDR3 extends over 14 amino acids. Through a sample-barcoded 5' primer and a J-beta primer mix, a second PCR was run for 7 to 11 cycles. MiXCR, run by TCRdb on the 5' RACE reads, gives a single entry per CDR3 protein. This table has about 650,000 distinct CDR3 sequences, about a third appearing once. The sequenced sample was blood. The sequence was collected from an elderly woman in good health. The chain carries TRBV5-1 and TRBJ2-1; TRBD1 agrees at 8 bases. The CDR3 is CATSWTGSSNEQFF. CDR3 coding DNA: TGCGCCACCTCGTGGACAGGGTCATCCAATGAGCAGTTCTTC.